This TCR beta chain was obtained from a study of blood T cell repertoires in COVID-19. Study-wide context: From the United States, Italy and Spain came samples of acute and convalescent COVID-19. From T cells, B-cell-depleted T cells, or PBMCs came the material, which was cDNA or gDNA.

Per the study methods: The authors estimated nucleated cell counts from reference gene primer amplification. The protocol was immunoSEQ multiplex PCR, while the TCRdb copy is restricted to in-frame clones and leaves out a portion. That table supplies the V and J calls and clone size; D and trimming were determined from the DNA. The sample shows 130,000 to 150,000 clones, around 77% of them seen only once. Germline V CDR1 and CDR2: MDHEN, SYDVKM. J lost 3 bases, V lost 2 bases, and 4 bases had no gene match. The CDR3 is 15 residues long. In the case of this clone: The same CDR3 can be traced to other DNA sequences in this sample.

The sample taken for sequencing was peripheral blood. The receptor was isolated from a man between 45 and 60 years old with active or convalescent COVID-19. The V and J genes are TRBV28 and TRBJ2-1, with 7 bases lining up with TRBD2. The chain's CDR3 is CASSLAGEGYNEQFF. The CDR3, as DNA: TGTGCCAGCAGTTTAGCGGGAGAAGGCTACAATGAGCAGTTCTTC.